This is a list of T cell receptor beta chains from one sample in a study of T cell repertoires in aging, cancer and after chemotherapy. TCRdb re-called the multiplex PCR reads with MiXCR, one entry per CDR3 protein. Here the sample spans about 9,200 distinct CDR3 sequences, 34% being singletons. Sample: blood. These receptors were taken from a human donor in good health. Both conserved end residues are part of each CDR3. A D gene is named only where the DNA matches it firmly. For some rows the clone size is stated as once, few or many, or as a class when expanded; others skip it.

j_gene: TRBJ2-7; abundance: .; d_gene: .; v_gene: TRBV5-6; CDR3aa: CASSPVPGEQYF; CDR3nt: TGTGCCAGCAGTCCGGTACCCGGGGAGCAGTACTTC
j_gene: TRBJ2-7; abundance: few; d_gene: .; v_gene: TRBV7-9; CDR3aa: CASSSEQGGQKPYEQYF; CDR3nt: TGTGCCAGCAGCTCCGAGCAGGGAGGACAGAAACCATACGAGCAGTACTTC
j_gene: TRBJ2-3; abundance: few; d_gene: TRBD2; v_gene: TRBV6-5; CDR3aa: CASVSGGTTDTQYF; CDR3nt: TGTGCCAGCGTTAGCGGGGGGACCACAGATACGCAGTATTTT
j_gene: TRBJ1-2; abundance: medium-sized; d_gene: .; v_gene: TRBV12-3/TRBV12-4; CDR3aa: CASGQGYGYTF; CDR3nt: TGTGCCAGCGGCCAGGGATATGGCTACACCTTC
j_gene: TRBJ1-1; abundance: .; d_gene: .; v_gene: TRBV20-1; CDR3aa: CSARTGLAEAFF; CDR3nt: TGCAGTGCTAGAACTGGGCTGGCTGAAGCTTTCTTT
j_gene: TRBJ2-3; abundance: few; d_gene: TRBD1; v_gene: TRBV20-1; CDR3aa: CSAEVRDRHTDTQYF; CDR3nt: TGCAGTGCCGAAGTCCGGGACAGGCACACAGATACGCAGTATTTT
j_gene: TRBJ2-7; abundance: .; d_gene: TRBD1; v_gene: TRBV19; CDR3aa: CASSNTRGQEQYF; CDR3nt: TGTGCCAGTAGTAACACCCGGGGACAGGAGCAGTACTTC
j_gene: TRBJ2-1; abundance: few; d_gene: .; v_gene: TRBV12-3/TRBV12-4; CDR3aa: CASSLEGMEQFF; CDR3nt: TGTGCCAGCAGTTTAGAGGGTATGGAGCAGTTCTTC
j_gene: TRBJ1-5; abundance: .; d_gene: .; v_gene: TRBV7-2; CDR3aa: CASSLDSNQPQHF; CDR3nt: TGTGCCAGCAGCCTTGACAGCAATCAGCCCCAGCATTTT
j_gene: TRBJ1-6; abundance: .; d_gene: .; v_gene: TRBV6-5; CDR3aa: CASSYGADYNSPLHF; CDR3nt: TGTGCCAGCAGTTACGGGGCCGATTATAATTCACCCCTCCACTTT
j_gene: TRBJ1-5; abundance: few; d_gene: .; v_gene: TRBV7-6; CDR3aa: CASSLEGDSNQPQHF; CDR3nt: TGTGCCAGCAGCTTAGAAGGGGATAGCAATCAGCCCCAGCATTTT
j_gene: TRBJ2-1; abundance: .; d_gene: .; v_gene: TRBV6-5; CDR3aa: CANSPHYDEQFF; CDR3nt: TGTGCCAACAGTCCTCACTACGATGAGCAGTTCTTC
j_gene: TRBJ1-1; abundance: .; d_gene: TRBD1; v_gene: TRBV20-1; CDR3aa: CSASYRGLTEAFF; CDR3nt: TGCAGTGCTAGCTACAGGGGTTTAACTGAAGCTTTCTTT
j_gene: TRBJ2-1; abundance: .; d_gene: .; v_gene: TRBV11-1; CDR3aa: CASSLGGRGYEQFF; CDR3nt: TGTGCCAGCAGCTTAGGAGGGCGGGGATATGAGCAGTTCTTC
j_gene: TRBJ2-3; abundance: few; d_gene: .; v_gene: TRBV7-9; CDR3aa: CASSAEAYTQYF; CDR3nt: TGTGCCAGCAGCGCCGAGGCATATACGCAGTATTTT
j_gene: TRBJ2-3; abundance: .; d_gene: .; v_gene: TRBV6-2/TRBV6-3; CDR3aa: CASSLGHSTDTQYF; CDR3nt: TGTGCCAGCAGTTTGGGACATAGCACAGATACGCAGTATTTT
j_gene: TRBJ2-1; abundance: .; d_gene: .; v_gene: TRBV11-3; CDR3aa: CASSPRGGSYNEQFF; CDR3nt: TGTGCCAGCAGCCCGAGGGGGGGGTCCTACAATGAGCAGTTCTTC